Below, 31 T cell receptor beta chains from the same sample are listed, as sequenced in a study of cytomegalovirus exposure and HLA in healthy donors. The PCR had 60 Vbeta and 13 Jbeta primers. Measured with immunoSEQ multiplex PCR; TCRdb has only the in-frame clones, and not every one. Of some 150,000 clones listed, approximately 79% are singletons. The sequencing input was PBMCs. The origin of the receptors is a man aged 35-49 years in good health and CMV-seronegative.

The rearrangement links TRBV4-2 to TRBJ2-7; the D gene is possibly TRBD1 (5 bases). Germline loops: CDR1 LGHNA, CDR2 YNFKEQ. The length of the CDR3 is 13 residues. V lost 5 bases and J 4 bases, leaving 12 bases between the germline ends. CDR3 sequence (DNA): TGTGCCAGCAGCACTGCGGCAGGGTACGAGCAGTACTTC. It specifies CASSTAAGYEQYF.

This sequence joins TRBV28 and TRBJ1-6; D is possibly TRBD1 (5 bases). The CDR3 has 11 amino acids. Germline CDR1 is MDHEN and CDR2 is SYDVKM. Trimming pared 6 bases from V and 18 bases from J, leaving 15 bases between. CDR3 DNA sequence: TGTGCCAGCAGGGGGAGGACGGGACCCCACTTT. Its protein is CASRGRTGPHF.

V is TRBV27 and J is TRBJ2-7; TRBD1 is a possible D gene (5 bases). The V end lost 2 bases, the J end lost 2 bases, and 10 bases lay between the germline ends. CDR1 MNHEY and CDR2 SMNVEV come from the germline V gene (reference sequence). This CDR3 is 14 amino acids long. In nucleotides, the CDR3 is TGTGCCAGCAGTTTAAGTCAGGGTCCCTACGAGCAGTACTTC. This encodes CASSLSQGPYEQYF.

The CDR3: CASSLTGQNTGELFF. The CDR3 DNA is TGTGCCAGCAGCTTAACAGGACAGAACACCGGGGAGCTGTTTTTT. V is TRBV7-9 and J is TRBJ2-2; tentative D call: TRBD1 (5 bases). V was cut by 2 bases and J by 1 base, with 8 bases left in between. The CDR3 extends over 15 amino acids. Germline V gives CDR1 SEHNR, CDR2 FQNEAQ (reference sequence).

V and J are TRBV19 and TRBJ2-5, with D possibly being TRBD1 (6 bases). This CDR3 contains 14 residues. Trimming took off 3 bases at V and 5 bases at J, with 13 bases between the two ends. Germline V CDR1 and CDR2: LNHDA, SQIVND (reference sequence). CDR3: CASSIQGPGETQYF. DNA of the CDR3: TGTGCCAGTAGTATTCAGGGGCCGGGGGAGACCCAGTACTTC.

The rearrangement links TRBV10-3 to TRBJ2-7, with 9 bases fitting TRBD2. The V gene end was trimmed by 6 bases and the J gene end by 1 base; junction bases not matched to a gene: 7. The CDR3 has 15 amino acids. The germline gives CDR1 ENHRY, CDR2 SYGVKD. Here the CDR3 reads CAIRPAGGLSYEQYF. The CDR3 DNA follows: TGTGCCATCAGACCAGCGGGGGGATTATCCTACGAGCAGTACTTC.

The chain combines TRBV5-1 with TRBJ1-3, with 9 bases identical to TRBD1. Germline loops: CDR1 SGHRS, CDR2 YFSETQ. This CDR3 is 18 amino acids long. Losses at the gene ends were 0 bases for V and 1 base for J; bases not matched to a gene: 8. The CDR3 DNA reads TGCGCCAGCAGCTTGGAACCTTCCGGGACAGGGTCTGGAAACACCATATATTTT. Translating it yields CASSLEPSGTGSGNTIYF.

The V call is TRBV19, the J call TRBJ2-3, with 10 bases that match TRBD2. In germline, CDR1 is LNHDA, CDR2 SQIVND (reference sequence). The trim removed 6 bases at V and 7 bases at J, leaving 10 bases unmatched. The CDR3 spans 15 residues. This CDR3 is CASRSSGGTIYTQYF. CDR3 coding DNA: TGTGCCAGTAGGTCTAGCGGGGGAACCATTTATACGCAGTATTTT. Complete variable domain (other parts from reference TRBV19 and TRBJ2-3): DGGITQSPKYLFRKEGQNVTLSCEQNLNHDAMYWYRQDPGQGLRLIYYSQIVNDFQKGDIAEGYSVSREKKESFPLTVTSAQKNPTAFYLCASRSSGGTIYTQYFGPGTRLTVL.

The V gene is TRBV6-1, the J gene TRBJ2-7, with a tentative D call TRBD2 (5 bases). V gave up 6 bases and J gave up 7 bases, with 16 bases separating them. Germline V CDR1 and CDR2: MNHNS, SASEGT. This CDR3 has 13 amino acids. In DNA, the CDR3 is TGTGCCAGCAGAAACCCTCGGGGTGAGGAGCAGTACTTC. This gives the protein CASRNPRGEEQYF.

The gene calls are TRBV7-8 and TRBJ2-1; D is unresolved. Germline V gene lookup returns CDR1 SGHVS and CDR2 FQNEAQ. The V end lost 2 bases, the J end lost 10 bases, and 9 bases lay between the germline ends. The CDR3 is 12 residues long. Here the CDR3 reads CASSLWAEEQFF. The CDR3 DNA reads TGTGCCAGCAGCTTATGGGCAGAGGAGCAGTTCTTC.

This clone appeared a few times. The chain has TRBV9 and TRBJ1-4, with 9 bases matching TRBD1. Losses at the gene ends were 4 bases for V and 1 base for J; bases not matched to a gene: 8. CDR1 is SGDLS, CDR2 YYNGEE, per germline. The CDR3 is 17 amino acids. The CDR3 sequence: CASSPQGQGRTNEKLFF. The CDR3, as DNA: TGTGCCAGCAGCCCTCAGGGACAGGGACGAACTAATGAAAAACTGTTTTTT.

This rearrangement joins TRBV18 to TRBJ2-2; tentatively, D is TRBD2 (5 bases). Deletions cut 6 bases from V and 0 bases from J, with 8 bases between. This CDR3 is built from 14 residues. Germline assignment: CDR1 KGHSH and CDR2 LQKENI. Here the CDR3 reads CASSPGTNTGELFF. In nucleotides, the CDR3 is TGTGCCAGCTCCCCCGGGACGAACACCGGGGAGCTGTTTTTT.

This clone came up a few times. The J gene is TRBJ2-2, the V gene TRBV6-1; TRBD2 matches at 8 bases. V shed 7 bases, J shed 4 bases, and the junction held 8 bases outside the gene matches. Germline values: CDR1 MNHNS, CDR2 SASEGT. The CDR3 runs 15 residues. This CDR3 reads CASNAGGGTTGELFF. CDR3 nucleotides: TGTGCCAGCAATGCGGGGGGCGGCACCACCGGGGAGCTGTTTTTT.

The V call is TRBV30, the J call TRBJ2-2; D is undetermined. Germline loops: CDR1 GTSNPN, CDR2 SVGIG (reference sequence). V was cut by 7 bases and J by 6 bases, with 9 bases left in between. This CDR3 has 11 residues. Here the CDR3 DNA reads TGTGCCTCGACGGGTCCCGGGGAGCTGTTTTTT. It is translated as CASTGPGELFF.

V gene TRBV18 combines with J gene TRBJ2-1; D is possibly TRBD2 (6 bases). V was trimmed by 6 bases and J by 10 bases, leaving 16 bases between them. Per germline, CDR1 KGHSH and CDR2 LQKENI. This CDR3 is 13 amino acids long. CDR3 sequence reads: CASSPGGEREQFF. For the CDR3, the DNA is TGTGCCAGCTCCCCTGGCGGGGAACGCGAGCAGTTCTTC.

The rearrangement uses TRBV30 and TRBJ2-1, with 7 bases matching TRBD2. V was clipped by 3 bases and J by 6 bases; unmatched bases: 2. Germline CDR1 GTSNPN, CDR2 SVGIG (reference sequence). The CDR3 extends over 12 amino acids. The CDR3 nucleotides are TGTGCCTGGAGGTGGACTAGCAATGAGCAGTTCTTC. Translation gives CAWRWTSNEQFF.

The chain recombines TRBV30 with TRBJ2-7, with D perhaps TRBD1 (5 bases). This CDR3 contains 12 residues. The V end lost 2 bases, the J end lost 4 bases, and 9 bases lay between the germline ends. Looked up from germline, CDR1 is GTSNPN and CDR2 is SVGIG (reference sequence). This CDR3 is CAWSSSGYEQYF. CDR3 bases: TGTGCCTGGAGTTCTTCAGGGTACGAGCAGTACTTC. Using reference TRBV30 and TRBJ2-7 for the parts outside the CDR3, the full variable domain is SQTIHQWPATLVQPVGSPLSLECTVEGTSNPNLYWYRQAAGRGLQLLFYSVGIGQISSEVPQNLSASRPQDRQFILSSKKLLLSDSGFYLCAWSSSGYEQYFGPGTRLTVT.

This clone has only a few counts. The rearrangement joins TRBV29-1 to TRBJ2-1, with 9 bases identical to TRBD1. The CDR3 has 14 residues. Trimming took 6 bases from V and 7 from J; bases not matched to a gene: 10. The germline V gene encodes CDR1 SQVTM and CDR2 ANQGSEA. The CDR3 DNA reads as TGCAGCGTACCAGGACAGGGGTTTCATAATGAGCAGTTCTTC. The encoded protein is CSVPGQGFHNEQFF.

The rearrangement links TRBV29-1 to TRBJ2-3; TRBD2 matches 11 bases. The CDR3 is 14 amino acids. With 7 bases clipped from V and 10 bases from J, the junction kept 13 bases outside the gene matches. CDR1 is SQVTM and CDR2 is ANQGSEA in the germline V gene. CDR3: CSGRLAGTQEAQYF. The CDR3 DNA follows: TGCAGCGGGCGACTAGCGGGAACGCAGGAGGCGCAGTATTTT.

This chain links TRBV27 with TRBJ2-7, with 9 positions matching TRBD2. The V gene end was trimmed by 7 bases and the J gene end by 4 bases; junction bases not matched to a gene: 8. Germline CDR1 and CDR2: MNHEY and SMNVEV (reference sequence). CDR3 length equals 14 residues. As DNA, the CDR3 is TGTGCCAGCACACAGACTAGCGGCCCTTACGAGCAGTACTTC. Its translation is CASTQTSGPYEQYF.

This rearrangement joins TRBV5-1 to TRBJ2-5; D gene ambiguous. V gave up 1 base and J gave up 5 bases, with 18 bases separating them. CDR3 length: 16 residues. Germline V CDR1 and CDR2: SGHRS, YFSETQ. The CDR3 DNA sequence: TGCGCCAGCAGCTTGCAAGACAACTCTGTTCTCGAGACCCAGTACTTC. It codes for CASSLQDNSVLETQYF.

This clone occurred once. The rearrangement uses TRBV27 and TRBJ2-7, with D possibly being TRBD1 (6 bases). The CDR3 contains 14 residues. Per the germline V gene, CDR1 is MNHEY and CDR2 is SMNVEV (reference sequence). V shed 2 bases and J shed 6 bases, with 14 bases lying between them. The CDR3 sequence: CASSLRDILGEQYF. The CDR3 DNA sequence: TGTGCCAGCAGTTTACGGGACATCCTCGGCGAGCAGTACTTC.

On this clone itself: The junction and the germline gene differ at one end; a read error may be behind it. The J gene is TRBJ1-1, the V gene TRBV7-9, with D perhaps TRBD1 (5 bases). The CDR3 has 15 residues. The germline gives CDR1 SEHNR, CDR2 FQNEAQ (reference sequence). The CDR3 DNA sequence: TGTTCCAGCAGCTCCTCGACAGTACTGAACACTGAAGCTTTCTTT. Its protein is CSSSSSTVLNTEAFF.

The J gene is TRBJ2-1, the V gene TRBV7-3, with 7 bases identical to TRBD1. Losses at the gene ends were 1 base for V and 5 bases for J; bases not matched to a gene: 11. The CDR3 contains 17 residues. In germline, CDR1 is SGHTA, CDR2 FQGTGA. CDR3 coding DNA: TGTGCCAGCAGCTTAAACCCCAATGTTCAGGGGGACAATGAGCAGTTCTTC. Translated: CASSLNPNVQGDNEQFF.

The CDR3 nucleotides read TGTGCCAGCAGCGATGACAGGGGGGCTTTCTTT. Translated, it gives CASSDDRGAFF. This chain uses TRBV6-1 with TRBJ1-1, with 9 bases matching TRBD1. The germline gives CDR1 MNHNS, CDR2 SASEGT. Germline trimming cut 6 bases from V and 11 bases from J; bases unmatched to any gene: 4. The CDR3 extends over 11 amino acids.

The chain has TRBV5-1 and TRBJ2-7; 9 positions match TRBD2. Germline V CDR1 and CDR2: SGHRS, YFSETQ. The CDR3 is made up of 15 amino acids. V lost 1 base, J lost 2 bases, and 4 bases stayed unmatched. CDR3 loop: CASSLTAGGPYEQYF. The CDR3 DNA sequence: TGCGCCAGCAGCTTGACGGCGGGGGGGCCCTACGAGCAGTACTTC.

The chain recombines TRBV7-3 with TRBJ2-3; D possibly corresponds to TRBD2 (6 bases). Germline V CDR1 and CDR2: SGHTA, FQGTGA. The CDR3 spans 19 residues. Trimming cost V 2 bases and J 0 bases, with 21 bases left between them. The CDR3 DNA reads TGTGCCAGCAGCTTACCCGCGCGGGGCTTGGGAGCTAGCACAGATACGCAGTATTTT. The encoded protein is CASSLPARGLGASTDTQYF.

CDR3: CASSLYGGGLGTDTQYF. The CDR3 DNA reads TGTGCCAGCAGCTTATACGGGGGAGGTCTGGGTACAGATACGCAGTATTTT. This chain links TRBV7-3 with TRBJ2-3; D may be TRBD2 (6 bases). With 2 bases removed from V and 3 bases from J, the gap between germline ends came to 18 bases. Germline V gene data show CDR1 as SGHTA and CDR2 as FQGTGA. There are 17 residues in the CDR3.

This sequence joins TRBV11-2 and TRBJ1-6; 10 bases align to TRBD1. Germline V CDR1 and CDR2: SGHAT, FQNNGV. CDR3 length equals 15 residues. Trimming cost V 5 bases and J 8 bases; bases outside gene matches: 6. DNA of the CDR3: TGTGCCAGCAGCGCGACAGGGGGCAAGGATTCACCCCTCCACTTT. Its translation: CASSATGGKDSPLHF.

The chain combines TRBV7-2 with TRBJ2-2; TRBD1 is a possible D gene (5 bases). The germline V gene has CDR1 SGHTA and CDR2 FQGNSA. V was pared by 0 bases and J by 3 bases, with 11 bases between. This CDR3 is built from 16 residues. CDR3 loop: CASSLAQGTHTGELFF. The CDR3 bases are TGTGCCAGCAGCTTAGCTCAGGGAACGCACACCGGGGAGCTGTTTTTT.

The chain joins TRBV5-1 to TRBJ2-7, with no clear D. CDR1 is SGHRS and CDR2 is YFSETQ in the germline V gene. The V end was cut by 4 bases, the J end by 4 bases, with 9 bases between. The CDR3 loop spans 12 amino acids. CDR3 loop: CASSNTRYEQYF. Written as DNA, the CDR3 is TGCGCCAGCAGCAACACAAGATACGAGCAGTACTTC.